Presented here are 14 T cell receptor beta chains from one specimen sequenced in a study of blood T cells in healthy people across ages. A second PCR, run for roughly 7 to 12 cycles, used a sample-barcoded 5' primer plus a J-beta primer mix. TCRdb fed the 5' RACE reads into MiXCR, producing one record per CDR3 protein. The table records approximately 1.5 million distinct CDR3 sequences, approximately 43% of them present only once. Sequencing was performed on blood. The receptors derive from a woman between 18 and 29 years old in good health.

V and J are TRBV13 and TRBJ1-2; possible D gene TRBD1, 6 bases. The germline CDR1 and CDR2 sequences are PRHDT and FYEKMQ (reference sequence). This CDR3 has 21 amino acids. The V gene lost 1 base and the J gene lost 0 bases, with 27 bases spanning the gap. The CDR3 nucleotides read TGTGCCAGCAGCTTAGTAATAGGGGGAGAAGAGGACACCGGGGCTAACTATGGCTACACCTTC. Translation: CASSLVIGGEEDTGANYGYTF.

The V gene is TRBV4-1, the J gene TRBJ2-5; D call uncertain. V was pared by 3 bases and J by 4 bases, with 12 bases between. CDR3 length: 14 residues. CDR1 and CDR2 from the germline V gene are MGHRA and YSYEKL. The CDR3 here is CASSHPGQTETQYF. The CDR3 bases are TGCGCCAGCAGCCACCCCGGGCAGACAGAGACCCAGTACTTC.

The CDR3, as DNA: TGTGCCAGCAGCTTGACACTCTACGAGCAGTACTTC. This codes for CASSLTLYEQYF. The genes are TRBV7-6 and TRBJ2-7, with D hard to call. The CDR3 spans 12 residues. Per the germline V gene, CDR1 is SGHVS and CDR2 is FNYEAQ. Trimming pared 3 bases from V and 3 bases from J, leaving 6 bases between.

A few counts support this clonotype. The chain is built from TRBV3-1 and TRBJ2-1; D is unclear. Germline V gene lookup returns CDR1 LGHDT and CDR2 YNNKEL (reference sequence). V was shortened by 3 bases and J by 5 bases, with 11 bases between the two germline ends. The CDR3 length is 14 residues. The CDR3 DNA is TGTGCCAGCAGCCAGGGGATTTCCCACAATGAGCAGTTCTTC. It yields the protein CASSQGISHNEQFF.

The chain has TRBV15 and TRBJ1-1, with TRBD1 as a possible D gene (5 bases). In germline, CDR1 is LNHNV, CDR2 YYDKDF (reference sequence). The CDR3 covers 16 residues. V was clipped by 1 base and J by 1 base, with 13 bases between them. In DNA form, the CDR3 reads TGTGCCACCAGCAGAGGTTGGGGCAGGGCGAACACTGAAGCTTTCTTT. The encoded protein is CATSRGWGRANTEAFF.

The gene calls are TRBV4-1 and TRBJ2-1; D is uncertain. Looked up from germline, CDR1 is MGHRA and CDR2 is YSYEKL. The CDR3 is 13 amino acids. The V and J ends lost 2 bases and 6 bases respectively, with 8 bases between them. This CDR3 is CASSQSPSNEQFF. In DNA form, the CDR3 reads TGCGCCAGCAGCCAATCTCCCTCCAATGAGCAGTTCTTC.

This clonotype was observed a handful of times. The chain recombines TRBV5-1 with TRBJ2-5; D is perhaps TRBD1 or TRBD2 (5 bases each). CDR1 and CDR2 from the germline V gene are SGHRS and YFSETQ. The CDR3 is made up of 14 amino acids. The germline V and J ends were trimmed by 7 bases and 4 bases, with 17 bases remaining between them. CDR3 DNA: TGCGCCAGCGATTGGTCAGGGACCGGAGAGACCCAGTACTTC. It yields the protein CASDWSGTGETQYF.

This CDR3 is CASSRGQGSSPQAYEQYF. As DNA, the CDR3 is TGTGCCAGCAGCAGAGGACAGGGGAGCTCCCCTCAGGCCTACGAGCAGTACTTC. The chain joins TRBV9 to TRBJ2-7; TRBD1 matches at 9 bases. This CDR3 comprises 18 residues. J gave up 2 bases and V 4 bases, and 16 bases lay outside the gene matches. Germline V gives CDR1 SGDLS, CDR2 YYNGEE.

The chain has TRBV24-1 and TRBJ2-1; D is ambiguous. Germline V gene sequence: CDR1 KGHDR, CDR2 SFDVKD. The CDR3 spans 13 residues. V was clipped by 4 bases and J by 6 bases, with 9 bases between them. CDR3 in DNA: TGTGCCACCAGTGACTCTCACACCAATGAGCAGTTCTTC. Translated: CATSDSHTNEQFF.

V is TRBV19 and J is TRBJ1-1; weak D call: TRBD1 (5 bases). V gave up 6 bases and J gave up 1 base, with 15 bases separating them. The CDR3 sequence is 15 residues long. Per the germline V gene, CDR1 is LNHDA and CDR2 is SQIVND (reference sequence). DNA of the CDR3: TGTGCCAGTAGGGCCCAGGGAGGAGGGAACACTGAAGCTTTCTTT. Translating it yields CASRAQGGGNTEAFF.

This clonotype showed up just a few times. The genes are TRBV12-3 or TRBV12-4 and TRBJ1-6; D is ambiguous. V lost 0 bases and J 5 bases, leaving 11 bases between the germline ends. CDR3 length equals 16 residues. The CDR3: CASSLALEFDNSPLHF. In nucleotides, the CDR3 is TGTGCCAGCAGTTTAGCCTTAGAGTTCGATAATTCACCCCTCCACTTT.

This sequence joins TRBV30 and TRBJ2-5, with D possibly matching TRBD1 (5 bases). Judging by the DNA end, TRBJ2-7 fits better; the J call may be wrong. The CDR3 is made up of 12 amino acids. Germline CDR1 reads GTSNPN; CDR2 reads SVGIG (reference sequence). The CDR3 coding sequence is TGTGCCTGGAGCGACAGTTGGTACGAGCAGTACTTC. It specifies CAWSDSWYEQYF.

V usage is TRBV7-9 and J usage is TRBJ1-3; 7 bases align to TRBD1. The CDR3 runs to 14 residues. J lost 1 base, V lost 5 bases, and 2 bases had no gene match. Germline CDR1 is SEHNR and CDR2 is FQNEAQ (reference sequence). Here the CDR3 DNA reads TGTGCCAGCAGCGAACAGGGGTCTGGAAACACCATATATTTT. Its translation is CASSEQGSGNTIYF.

The gene calls are TRBV5-6 and TRBJ1-1; D call uncertain. The V and J ends lost 6 bases and 1 base respectively, with 10 bases between them. There are 13 residues in the CDR3. Germline V gene data show CDR1 as SGHDT and CDR2 as YYEEEE. CDR3 nucleotides: TGTGCCAGCATACGGGAATCGAACACTGAAGCTTTCTTT. Its translation is CASIRESNTEAFF.